The 15 T cell receptor beta chains presented below share a single source sample, sequenced in a study of OX40 agonist ivuxolimab in advanced cancers. Generated by immunoSEQ multiplex PCR, the TCRdb table keeps only in-frame clones and is missing some. The profile shows 31,000 or so clones, 70% to 85% of them singletons. The sample here was CD4+ or CD8+ T cells sorted from blood, taken in a trial of the OX40 agonist ivuxolimab. These receptors were collected from an adult with an advanced solid tumor such as melanoma, head and neck, liver or kidney cancer.

Notes on this clone: Other DNA sequences within the sample encode an identical CDR3. This chain joins TRBV20-1 and TRBJ1-1; D is perhaps TRBD1 (5 bases). Germline values: CDR1 DFQATT, CDR2 SNEGSKA (reference sequence). The V gene lost 3 bases and the J gene lost 7 bases, with 9 bases spanning the gap. This CDR3 is built from 11 residues. CDR3 nucleotides: TGCAGTGCTAGCTTTACAGGTGAAGCTTTCTTT. This gives the protein CSASFTGEAFF.

The rearrangement uses TRBV11-3 and TRBJ2-1, with D perhaps given as TRBD1 or TRBD2 (5 bases each). This CDR3 is built from 14 residues. V dropped 5 bases and J dropped 5 bases, with 13 bases sitting between them. The V gene's germline CDR1 is SGHNT and CDR2 YENEEA. The CDR3 spells CASSRPGLNNEQFF. CDR3 in DNA: TGTGCCAGCAGCCGACCGGGGCTCAACAATGAGCAGTTCTTC.

The chain carries TRBV13 and TRBJ2-7; 11 bases are shared with TRBD2. The CDR3 covers 13 residues. Trimming removed 5 bases from V and 5 bases from J; junction bases left unmatched: 2. Germline V gene data show CDR1 as PRHDT and CDR2 as FYEKMQ (reference sequence). CDR3 nucleotides: TGTGCCAGCAGCCTAGCGGGGGGTGACGAGCAGTACTTC. This encodes CASSLAGGDEQYF.

The chain is built from TRBV7-9 and TRBJ2-5, with 8 bases that match TRBD1. Germline V gene data show CDR1 as SEHNR and CDR2 as FQNEAQ (reference sequence). V was pared by 5 bases and J by 5 bases, with 4 bases of the junction left unmatched. The CDR3 is 13 amino acids. CDR3: CASSPRDRETQYF. CDR3 nucleotide sequence: TGTGCCAGCAGCCCCCGGGACAGGGAGACCCAGTACTTC. The full variable domain, completed using reference TRBV7-9 and TRBJ2-5, is DTGVSQNPRHKITKRGQNVTFRCDPISEHNRLYWYRQTLGQGPEFLTYFQNEAQLEKSRLLSDRFSAERPKGSFSTLEIQRTEQGDSAMYLCASSPRDRETQYFGPGTRLLVL.

The chain couples TRBV7-2 to TRBJ2-1; 10 bases are a match to TRBD2. Germline CDR1 is SGHTA and CDR2 is FQGNSA. CDR3 size: 17 residues. V was pared by 5 bases and J by 5 bases, with 12 bases of the junction left unmatched. The CDR3 protein is CASSPTERGGGHNEQFF. The CDR3 coding sequence is TGTGCCAGCAGCCCGACAGAGCGGGGGGGAGGCCACAATGAGCAGTTCTTC. Supplemented by reference TRBV7-2 and TRBJ2-1, the full variable domain reads GAGVSQSPSNKVTEKGKDVELRCDPISGHTALYWYRQSLGQGLEFLIYFQGNSAPDKSGLPSDRFSAERTGGSVSTLTIQRTQQEDSAVYLCASSPTERGGGHNEQFFGPGTRLTVL.

The V and J genes are TRBV6-5 and TRBJ1-4; D ambiguous. Trimming removed 6 bases from V and 3 bases from J, with 5 bases in between. CDR1 and CDR2 from the germline V gene are MNHEY and SVGAGI. This CDR3 is built from 12 residues. The CDR3 reads CASRDPNEKLFF. CDR3 sequence (DNA): TGTGCCAGCAGGGATCCTAATGAAAAACTGTTTTTT.

This clone was observed a handful of times. The chain has TRBV19 and TRBJ2-2; 8 nucleotides agree with TRBD1. Trimming removed 3 bases from V and 3 bases from J; junction bases left unmatched: 9. CDR3 size: 17 residues. Per the germline V gene, CDR1 is LNHDA and CDR2 is SQIVND (reference sequence). The CDR3 nucleotides read TGTGCCAGTAGTATTTTTTTTGTGACAGGGGACACCGGGGAGCTGTTTTTT. Its protein product is CASSIFFVTGDTGELFF.

The chain joins TRBV27 to TRBJ1-3; D perhaps matches TRBD1 (5 bases). Trimming left V 5 bases short and J 4 bases short, with 15 bases between. The CDR3 extends over 15 amino acids. Germline lookup yields CDR1 MNHEY and CDR2 SMNVEV (reference sequence). The CDR3 loop is CASSDQGPGGNTIYF. In nucleotides, the CDR3 is TGTGCCAGCAGTGACCAGGGACCTGGGGGAAACACCATATATTTT.

The CDR3 sequence is CASSQTHSSGSDEQYF. In DNA, the CDR3 is TGTGCCAGCAGCCAAACCCACTCCAGCGGGAGCGACGAGCAGTACTTC. The chain links TRBV14 to TRBJ2-7, with 8 bases aligning to TRBD2. Germline V gene lookup returns CDR1 SGHDN and CDR2 FVKESK. V shed 2 bases and J 5 bases; nucleotides not matched to a gene: 11. This CDR3 is built from 16 residues.

This rearrangement joins TRBV13 to TRBJ2-7; 9 nucleotides line up with TRBD1. With 4 bases clipped from V and 4 bases from J, the junction kept 5 bases outside the gene matches. Germline V gives CDR1 PRHDT, CDR2 FYEKMQ (reference sequence). This CDR3 has 14 residues. CDR3 sequence: CASSWEGTGYEQYF. DNA of the CDR3: TGTGCCAGCAGCTGGGAGGGGACAGGGTACGAGCAGTACTTC.

This clone is a singleton in its sample. This chain uses TRBV15 with TRBJ1-2, with D uncertain. V was cut by 5 bases and J by 2 bases, with 9 bases left in between. CDR1 and CDR2 (germline): LNHNV, YYDKDF (reference sequence). This CDR3 spans 13 amino acids. CDR3: CATSRGRNYGYTF. The CDR3 DNA reads as TGTGCCACCAGCCGAGGGAGGAACTATGGCTACACCTTC.

The chain has TRBV19 and TRBJ1-2; a weak D match, TRBD1 (6 bases). Trimming removed 3 bases from V and 2 bases from J, with 13 bases in between. The V gene's germline CDR1 is LNHDA and CDR2 SQIVND (reference sequence). The CDR3 has 15 amino acids. In DNA form, the CDR3 reads TGTGCCAGTAGTATCCCGGACAGCCTGAACTATGGCTACACCTTC. Protein: CASSIPDSLNYGYTF.

This clone came up a few times. J is TRBJ2-5 and V is TRBV5-6; no clear D gene. Trimming pared 2 bases from V and 5 bases from J, leaving 16 bases between. CDR3 length: 15 amino acids. Per germline, CDR1 SGHDT and CDR2 YYEEEE. CDR3 DNA sequence: TGTGCCAGCAGCTTTGACGGATACATGGGGGAGACCCAGTACTTC. It translates to CASSFDGYMGETQYF.

V usage is TRBV19 and J usage is TRBJ1-1; D gene unclear. The CDR3 is 12 amino acids. The germline V gene has CDR1 LNHDA and CDR2 SQIVND (reference sequence). Trimming left V 5 bases short and J 1 base short, with 5 bases between. Here the CDR3 DNA reads TGTGCCAGTAGTCGGGGGAACACTGAAGCTTTCTTT. It specifies CASSRGNTEAFF.

The genes are TRBV4-1 and TRBJ2-3; TRBD2 aligns across 8 bases. The CDR3 length is 15 residues. Trimming at V came to 2 bases and at J to 0 bases, leaving 1 base not matched to a gene. Looked up from germline, CDR1 is MGHRA and CDR2 is YSYEKL. The CDR3 spells CASSQTSGSTDTQYF. The CDR3 nucleotides read TGCGCCAGCAGCCAAACTAGCGGAAGCACAGATACGCAGTATTTT.